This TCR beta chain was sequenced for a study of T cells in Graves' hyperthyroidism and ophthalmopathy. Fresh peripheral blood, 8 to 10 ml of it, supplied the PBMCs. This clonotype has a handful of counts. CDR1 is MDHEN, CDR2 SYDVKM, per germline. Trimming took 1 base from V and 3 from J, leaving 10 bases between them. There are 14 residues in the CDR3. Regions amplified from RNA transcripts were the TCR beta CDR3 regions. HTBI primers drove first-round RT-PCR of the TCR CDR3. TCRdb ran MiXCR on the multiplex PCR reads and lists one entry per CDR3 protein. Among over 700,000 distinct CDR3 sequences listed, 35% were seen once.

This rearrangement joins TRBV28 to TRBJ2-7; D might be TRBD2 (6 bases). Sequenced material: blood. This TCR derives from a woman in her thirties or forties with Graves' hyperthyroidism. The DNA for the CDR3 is TGTGCCAGCAGTTTATTGTCCGGGGGCTACGAGCAGTACTTC. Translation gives CASSLLSGGYEQYF.